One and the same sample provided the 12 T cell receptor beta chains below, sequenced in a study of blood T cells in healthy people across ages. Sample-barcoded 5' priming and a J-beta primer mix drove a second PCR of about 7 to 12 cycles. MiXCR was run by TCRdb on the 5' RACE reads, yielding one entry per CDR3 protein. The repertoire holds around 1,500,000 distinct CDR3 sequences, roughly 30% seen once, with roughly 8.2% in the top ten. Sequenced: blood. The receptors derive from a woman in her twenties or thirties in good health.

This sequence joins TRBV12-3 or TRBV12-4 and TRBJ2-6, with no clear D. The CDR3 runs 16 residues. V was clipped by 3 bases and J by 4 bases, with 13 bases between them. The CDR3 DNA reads TGTGCCAGCAGTTTGGGTCAGCCGCCGGGGGCCAACGTCCTGACTTTC. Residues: CASSLGQPPGANVLTF.

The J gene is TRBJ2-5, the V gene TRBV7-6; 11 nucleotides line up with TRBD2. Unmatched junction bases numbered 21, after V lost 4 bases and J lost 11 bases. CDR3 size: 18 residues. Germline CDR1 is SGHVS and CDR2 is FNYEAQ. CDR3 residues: CASSSTLAASGGYNEQYF. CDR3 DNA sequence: TGTGCCAGCAGCTCAACTTTGGCGGCTAGCGGGGGGTACAATGAGCAGTACTTC.

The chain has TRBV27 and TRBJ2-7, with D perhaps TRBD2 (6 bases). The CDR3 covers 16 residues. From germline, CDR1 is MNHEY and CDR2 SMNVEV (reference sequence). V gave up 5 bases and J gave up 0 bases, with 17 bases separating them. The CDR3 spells CASSPAFAGSSYEQYF. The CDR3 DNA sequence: TGTGCCAGCAGTCCCGCCTTTGCGGGGAGCTCCTACGAGCAGTACTTC.

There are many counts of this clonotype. The CDR3 DNA sequence: TGTGCCAGCAGTTTAGTGGGTCATGAGCAGTTCTTC. Encoded protein: CASSLVGHEQFF. V and J are TRBV6-6 and TRBJ2-1; D unclear. This CDR3 is built from 12 residues. Germline V gives CDR1 MNHNY, CDR2 SVGAGI (reference sequence). V lost 4 bases to trimming and J lost 8 bases, with 9 bases between them.

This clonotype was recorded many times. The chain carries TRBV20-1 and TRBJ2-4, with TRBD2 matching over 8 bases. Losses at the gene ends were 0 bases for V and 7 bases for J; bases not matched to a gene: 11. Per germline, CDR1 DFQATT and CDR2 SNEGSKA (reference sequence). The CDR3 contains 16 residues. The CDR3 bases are TGCAGTGCTAGAGAACCCTCTGGGACTAGTTTGAACATTCAGTACTTC. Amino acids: CSAREPSGTSLNIQYF.

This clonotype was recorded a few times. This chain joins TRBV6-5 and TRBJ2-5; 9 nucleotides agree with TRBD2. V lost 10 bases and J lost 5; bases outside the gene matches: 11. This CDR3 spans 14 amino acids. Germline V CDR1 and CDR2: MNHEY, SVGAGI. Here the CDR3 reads CATGTGTSSETQYF. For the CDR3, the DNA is TGTGCCACCGGAACCGGGACTAGCTCCGAGACCCAGTACTTC.

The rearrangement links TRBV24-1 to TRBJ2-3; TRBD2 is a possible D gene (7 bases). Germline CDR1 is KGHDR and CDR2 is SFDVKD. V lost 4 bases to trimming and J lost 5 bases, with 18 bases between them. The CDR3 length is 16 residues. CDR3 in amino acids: CATSDPRGGAIDTQYF. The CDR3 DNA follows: TGTGCCACCAGTGACCCTCGAGGGGGGGCCATAGATACGCAGTATTTT.

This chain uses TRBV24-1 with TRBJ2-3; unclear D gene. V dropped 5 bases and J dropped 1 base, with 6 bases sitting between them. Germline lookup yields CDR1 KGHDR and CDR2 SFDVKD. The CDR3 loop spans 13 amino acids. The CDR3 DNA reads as TGTGCCACCAGTGGTTCTGGCACAGATACGCAGTATTTT. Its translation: CATSGSGTDTQYF.

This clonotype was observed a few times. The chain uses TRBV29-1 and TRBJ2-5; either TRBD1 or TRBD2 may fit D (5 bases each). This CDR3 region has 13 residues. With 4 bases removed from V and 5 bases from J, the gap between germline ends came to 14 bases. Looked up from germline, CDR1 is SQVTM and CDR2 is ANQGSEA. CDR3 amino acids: CSVGEGPPETQYF. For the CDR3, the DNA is TGCAGCGTTGGCGAGGGACCTCCGGAGACCCAGTACTTC.

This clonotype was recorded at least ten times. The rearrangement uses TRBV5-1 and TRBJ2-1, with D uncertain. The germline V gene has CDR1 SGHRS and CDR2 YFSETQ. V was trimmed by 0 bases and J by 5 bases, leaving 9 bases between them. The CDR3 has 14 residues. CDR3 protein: CASSLGTFNNEQFF. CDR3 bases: TGCGCCAGCAGCTTGGGAACTTTTAACAATGAGCAGTTCTTC.

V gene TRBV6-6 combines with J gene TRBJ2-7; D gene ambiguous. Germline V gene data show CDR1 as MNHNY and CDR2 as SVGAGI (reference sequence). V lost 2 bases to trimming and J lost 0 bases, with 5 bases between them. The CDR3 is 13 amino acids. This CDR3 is CASSYESSYEQYF. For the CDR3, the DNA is TGTGCCAGCAGTTACGAAAGCTCCTACGAGCAGTACTTC.

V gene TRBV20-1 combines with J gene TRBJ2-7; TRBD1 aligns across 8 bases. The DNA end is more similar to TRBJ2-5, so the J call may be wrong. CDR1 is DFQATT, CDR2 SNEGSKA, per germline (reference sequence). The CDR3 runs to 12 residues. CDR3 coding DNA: TGCAGTGCCACAGGGGGTGGCGGGACCCAGTACTTC. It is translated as CSATGGGGTQYF.